This T cell receptor beta chain was sequenced during a study of blood T cell repertoires in COVID-19. The protocol was immunoSEQ multiplex PCR, while the TCRdb copy is restricted to in-frame clones and leaves out a portion. The table includes around 100,000 clones, almost 80% detected once. CDR3 length equals 15 residues. The V gene's germline CDR1 is LNHDA and CDR2 SQIVND (reference sequence). J lost 9 bases, V lost 6 bases, and 11 bases had no gene match. The clonotype was recovered from a woman aged 70 to 79 with acute or convalescent COVID-19. This rearrangement joins TRBV19 to TRBJ1-6; 7 nucleotides agree with TRBD1. The sample consisted of peripheral blood. The CDR3 here is CASSPDRTGRSPLHF. The CDR3 coding sequence is TGTGCCAGTAGCCCCGATCGGACAGGCCGTTCACCCCTCCACTTT. Drawing the rest from reference TRBV19 and TRBJ1-6, the complete variable domain is DGGITQSPKYLFRKEGQNVTLSCEQNLNHDAMYWYRQDPGQGLRLIYYSQIVNDFQKGDIAEGYSVSREKKESFPLTVTSAQKNPTAFYLCASSPDRTGRSPLHFGNGTRLTVT.